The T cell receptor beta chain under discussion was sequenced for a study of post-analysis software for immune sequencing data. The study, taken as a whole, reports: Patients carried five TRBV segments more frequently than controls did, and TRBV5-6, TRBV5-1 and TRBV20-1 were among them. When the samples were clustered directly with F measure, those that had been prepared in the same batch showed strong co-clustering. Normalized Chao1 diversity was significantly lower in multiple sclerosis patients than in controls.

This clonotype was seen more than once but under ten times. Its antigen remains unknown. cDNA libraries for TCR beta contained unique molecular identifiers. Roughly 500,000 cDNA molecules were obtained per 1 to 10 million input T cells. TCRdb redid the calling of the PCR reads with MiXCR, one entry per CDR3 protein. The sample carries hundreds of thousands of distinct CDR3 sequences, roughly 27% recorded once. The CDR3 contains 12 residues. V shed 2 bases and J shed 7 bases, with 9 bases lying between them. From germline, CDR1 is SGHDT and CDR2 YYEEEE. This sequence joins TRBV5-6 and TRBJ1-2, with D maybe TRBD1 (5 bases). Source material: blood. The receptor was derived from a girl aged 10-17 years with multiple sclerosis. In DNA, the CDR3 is TGTGCCAGCAGCTTTGTGGGGGTTGGCTACACCTTC. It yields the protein CASSFVGVGYTF.